One sample yielded the 18 T cell receptor beta chains listed below, sequenced in a study of blood T cell repertoires in COVID-19. Assay: immunoSEQ multiplex PCR; the TCRdb copy retains only in-frame clones and omits some. The data contain 75,000 to 100,000 clones, 75% to 85% of them seen just once; the ten biggest clones take up approximately 28%. Sequences were obtained from peripheral blood. These receptors were collected from a woman over 75 with acute or convalescent COVID-19.

This chain uses TRBV4-3 with TRBJ1-4, with a tentative D call TRBD1 (5 bases). Germline CDR1 reads LGHNA; CDR2 reads YSLEER. The CDR3 length is 13 residues. Trimming took 1 base from V and 5 from J, leaving 5 bases between them. The CDR3 is CASSQGQNEKLFF. CDR3 bases: TGCGCCAGCAGCCAAGGACAGAATGAAAAACTGTTTTTT.

The V and J genes are TRBV28 and TRBJ2-3; TRBD2 matches 8 bases. There are 14 residues in the CDR3. Germline V gives CDR1 MDHEN, CDR2 SYDVKM. V lost 8 bases to trimming and J lost 1 base; unmatched junction nucleotides: 5. CDR3 residues: CASFAGGGTDTQYF. CDR3 coding DNA: TGTGCCAGCTTCGCGGGAGGCGGCACAGATACGCAGTATTTT.

The CDR3: CASSQGRETQYF. The CDR3 bases are TGTGCCAGCAGCCAAGGGAGGGAGACCCAGTACTTC. This sequence joins TRBV12-3 or TRBV12-4 and TRBJ2-5; D perhaps matches TRBD2 (6 bases). The CDR3 totals 12 residues. V gave up 6 bases and J gave up 5 bases, with 10 bases separating them.

This CDR3 is CASSQEPSGSSYNEQFF. The CDR3, as DNA: TGTGCCAGCAGCCAAGAGCCTAGCGGGAGCTCCTACAATGAGCAGTTCTTC. The gene calls are TRBV4-2 and TRBJ2-1; the match to TRBD2 covers 10 bases. Germline CDR1 is LGHNA and CDR2 is YNFKEQ. V shed 0 bases and J 0 bases; nucleotides not matched to a gene: 2. This CDR3 is built from 17 residues.

The chain carries TRBV29-1 and TRBJ2-7, with D possibly TRBD1 on 5 matching bases. V dropped 5 bases and J dropped 7 bases, with 15 bases sitting between them. CDR1 and CDR2 from the germline V gene are SQVTM and ANQGSEA. The CDR3 consists of 12 residues. The CDR3 is CSVQGGLGEQYF. DNA for the CDR3: TGCAGCGTTCAGGGTGGTCTGGGAGAGCAGTACTTC.

The J gene is TRBJ2-2, the V gene TRBV7-2; possible D gene TRBD1, 6 bases. The V gene's germline CDR1 is SGHTA and CDR2 FQGNSA. The CDR3 contains 15 residues. V lost 3 bases to trimming and J lost 1 base, with 9 bases between them. The CDR3 coding sequence is TGTGCCAGCAGCTTCTCCAGGGGGAACACCGGGGAGCTGTTTTTT. Translating gives CASSFSRGNTGELFF. Full variable domain (outside the CDR3, taken from reference TRBV7-2 and TRBJ2-2): GAGVSQSPSNKVTEKGKDVELRCDPISGHTALYWYRQSLGQGLEFLIYFQGNSAPDKSGLPSDRFSAERTGGSVSTLTIQRTQQEDSAVYLCASSFSRGNTGELFFGEGSRLTVL.

This rearrangement joins TRBV30 to TRBJ1-1; D unclear. CDR3 length: 13 residues. Per the germline V gene, CDR1 is GTSNPN and CDR2 is SVGIG (reference sequence). Trimming shortened V by 0 bases and J by 4 bases, and 9 bases separated the two germline ends. CDR3 loop: CAWSVHRGTEAFF. CDR3 bases: TGTGCCTGGAGTGTACATCGGGGCACTGAAGCTTTCTTT.

This clone was seen only once. V and J are TRBV6-6 and TRBJ2-2; D remains unclear. This CDR3 region has 14 residues. Germline assignment: CDR1 MNHNY and CDR2 SVGAGI (reference sequence). The V end was cut by 1 base, the J end by 3 bases, with 6 bases between. Written as DNA, the CDR3 is TGTGCCAGCAGTTACTTGCGGCACACCGGGGAGCTGTTTTTT. Protein sequence: CASSYLRHTGELFF.

J is TRBJ2-5 and V is TRBV11-3; D is unresolved. CDR1 is SGHNT and CDR2 is YENEEA in the germline V gene. Trimming removed 3 bases at V and 4 bases at J, with 9 bases between. CDR3 size: 13 residues. This chain's CDR3 is CASSFTGAETQYF. Here the CDR3 DNA reads TGTGCCAGCAGCTTCACGGGTGCAGAGACCCAGTACTTC.

The chain has TRBV12-5 and TRBJ1-3, with D tentatively TRBD1 (5 bases). CDR1 is LGHNT, CDR2 FRNRAP, per germline. This CDR3 has 14 amino acids. V shed 4 bases and J shed 1 base, with 8 bases lying between them. CDR3 coding DNA: TGTGCTAGTGGTTGGGACTGGTCTGGAAACACCATATATTTT. Translation gives CASGWDWSGNTIYF.

This chain uses TRBV3-1 (or the pseudogene TRBV3-2) with TRBJ2-7, with 7 bases identical to TRBD2. Germline V gene sequence: CDR1 LGHDT, CDR2 YNNKEL (reference sequence). The CDR3 is 14 residues long. V was pared by 8 bases and J by 4 bases, with 11 bases of the junction left unmatched. CDR3 sequence (DNA): TGTGCCAGCGCTCCGGGGAGGGAGGGGTACGAGCAGTACTTC. Protein product: CASAPGREGYEQYF.

V usage is TRBV5-1 and J usage is TRBJ2-3, with a tentative D call TRBD1 (6 bases). The CDR3 has 14 amino acids. V dropped 5 bases and J dropped 5 bases, with 15 bases sitting between them. CDR1 is SGHRS and CDR2 is YFSETQ in the germline V gene. CDR3 amino acids: CASSPQGNEDTQYF. The CDR3 nucleotides are TGCGCCAGCAGTCCCCAGGGGAACGAAGATACGCAGTATTTT.

The chain couples TRBV18 to TRBJ2-7, with D possibly matching TRBD2 (6 bases). The CDR3 contains 13 residues. Germline V gene sequence: CDR1 KGHSH, CDR2 LQKENI. Trimming stripped 1 base from V and 3 bases from J, with 7 bases between. The CDR3 spells CASSPQEGYEQYF. CDR3 nucleotide sequence: TGTGCCAGCTCACCACAGGAGGGCTACGAGCAGTACTTC.

The chain is built from TRBV15 and TRBJ1-1; D call uncertain. The CDR3 extends over 14 amino acids. Germline V CDR1 and CDR2: LNHNV, YYDKDF (reference sequence). V lost 0 bases, J lost 4 bases, and 9 bases lay in between. Written as DNA, the CDR3 is TGTGCCACCAGCAGAGATTCGGTTACCACTGAAGCTTTCTTT. This encodes CATSRDSVTTEAFF. Full variable domain (remainder filled in from reference TRBV15 and TRBJ1-1): DAMVIQNPRYQVTQFGKPVTLSCSQTLNHNVMYWYQQKSSQAPKLLFHYYDKDFNNEADTPDNFQSRRPNTSFCFLDIRSPGLGDTAMYLCATSRDSVTTEAFFGQGTRLTVV.

This sequence joins TRBV10-2 and TRBJ2-1; 13 positions match TRBD2. J gave up 5 bases and V 6 bases, and 4 bases lay outside the gene matches. CDR3 size: 15 residues. Per germline, CDR1 WSHSY and CDR2 SAAADI. CDR3 sequence: CASRTGTSGNNEQFF. DNA for the CDR3: TGCGCCAGCAGAACCGGGACTAGCGGGAACAATGAGCAGTTCTTC.

The chain employs TRBV7-3 and TRBJ2-1, with TRBD2 matching 7 bases. Germline assignment: CDR1 SGHTA and CDR2 FQGTGA. The CDR3 has 16 residues. V trimming: 0 bases; J trimming: 6 bases; junction bases outside the gene matches: 8. As DNA, the CDR3 is TGTGCCAGCAGCTTAACGTGGTCTAGCGGTGGCAATGAGCAGTTCTTC. Protein product: CASSLTWSSGGNEQFF.

The chain employs TRBV7-8 and TRBJ2-2; the match to TRBD2 covers 16 bases. The CDR3 is 18 residues long. V lost 1 base, J lost 6 bases, and 5 bases stayed unmatched. Germline V lookup: CDR1 SGHVS, CDR2 FQNEAQ. CDR3 sequence reads: CASSLGGTSGRAPGELFF. The CDR3, as DNA: TGTGCCAGCAGCTTAGGGGGGACTAGCGGGAGGGCCCCCGGGGAGCTGTTTTTT.

The rearrangement joins TRBV6-6 to TRBJ1-2; a weak D match, TRBD1 (5 bases). The CDR3 runs 14 residues. Germline CDR1 MNHNY, CDR2 SVGAGI (reference sequence). The germline V and J ends were trimmed by 6 bases and 4 bases, with 15 bases remaining between them. This chain's CDR3 is CASSPRGEAYGYTF. The CDR3 DNA sequence: TGTGCCAGCAGCCCCCGGGGGGAGGCCTATGGCTACACCTTC.